Reported below is one T cell receptor beta chain. Its antigen is not known. CDR3 length equals 15 residues. Germline CDR1 and CDR2: LGHNA and YSLEER. This entry is derived from a study of blood T cells in healthy people across ages. Study results and limitations: Changes in expanded clonotypes were possibly confounded, as the CMV status of donors was unknown.

A sample-barcoded 5' primer and a J-beta primer mix were used in a second PCR of roughly 6 to 12 cycles. MiXCR was run by TCRdb on the 5' RACE reads, yielding one entry per CDR3 protein. The table has roughly 1.9 million distinct CDR3 sequences, about 39% seen once. The TCR was taken from a human donor in good health. Material for sequencing was blood. The chain employs TRBV4-3 and TRBJ2-4, with D perhaps matching TRBD2 (5 bases). The J call is uncertain, as TRBJ2-7 better fits the DNA end. CDR3 DNA: TGCGCCAGCAGCCAAGAGTCCGGGGATCAGGACGAGCAGTACTTC. Its protein is CASSQESGDQDEQYF.